This paragraph covers one T cell receptor beta chain sequence. The data derive from a study of blood T cell repertoires in COVID-19. Study context: Samples of COVID-19 (acute and convalescent) were obtained from the United States, Italy and Spain. In each case, the material was cDNA or gDNA derived from T cells, B-cell-depleted T cells, or PBMCs.

Methods used by the authors: Nucleated cell number was recorded as an estimate derived from reference gene primer amplification. The data were produced by immunoSEQ multiplex PCR, yet TCRdb's version contains in-frame clones alone and is incomplete. For V, J and clone size, that table is used; D and trimming come from the DNA. This sample has tens of thousands of clones, with around four fifths found just once. The source of this sequence is a human donor in a cohort sampled during active COVID-19. The sequenced sample consisted of peripheral blood.

The CDR3 nucleotides read TGTGCCAGCAGTGACCCAAGCGGGGGCACAGATACGCAGTATTTT. Encoded protein: CASSDPSGGTDTQYF. This chain links TRBV6-1 with TRBJ2-3; 7 nucleotides line up with TRBD2. The CDR3 contains 15 residues. The junction had 4 bases not matched to a gene; V was cut back by 3 bases and J by 1 base. Germline lookup yields CDR1 MNHNS and CDR2 SASEGT.